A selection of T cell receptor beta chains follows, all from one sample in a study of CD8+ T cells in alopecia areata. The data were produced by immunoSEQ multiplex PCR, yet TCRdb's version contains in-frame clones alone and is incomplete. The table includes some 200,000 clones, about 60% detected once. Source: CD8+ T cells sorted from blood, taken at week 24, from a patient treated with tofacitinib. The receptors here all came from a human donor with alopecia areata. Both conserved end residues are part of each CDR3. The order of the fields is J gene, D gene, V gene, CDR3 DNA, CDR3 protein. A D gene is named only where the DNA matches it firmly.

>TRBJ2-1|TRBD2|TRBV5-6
TGTGCCAGCAGCTTGAGGAGCGGGGGGCGGAATGAGCAGTTCTTC
CASSLRSGGRNEQFF
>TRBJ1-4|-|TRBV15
TGTGCCACCAGCAGAGATAGGACGGCCATCGGTGGACTGTTTTTT
CATSRDRTAIGGLFF
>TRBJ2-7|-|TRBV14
TGTGCCAGCAGTCCAGGGGTAGTGGGAGAGCAGTACTTC
CASSPGVVGEQYF
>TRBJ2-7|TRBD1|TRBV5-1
TGCGCCAGCAGCTCGACAGGGTCCTACGAGCAGTACTTC
CASSSTGSYEQYF
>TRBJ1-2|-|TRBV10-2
TGCGCCAGCAGTCAGAGGGGGTTTGGCTACACCTTC
CASSQRGFGYTF
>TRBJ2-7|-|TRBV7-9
TGTGCCAGCAGGAAAGGGGTCTACGAGCAGTACTTC
CASRKGVYEQYF
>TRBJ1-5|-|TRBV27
TGTGCCAGCAGTTTAGTCACGGGAAGCAATCAGCCCCAGCATTTT
CASSLVTGSNQPQHF
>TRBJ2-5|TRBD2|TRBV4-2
TGTGCCAGCAGCCATCCTCCGGGGGGGGAAGAGACCCAGTACTTC
CASSHPPGGEETQYF
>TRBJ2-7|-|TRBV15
TGTGCCACCAGCAGAAACGGGAACGAGCAGTACTTC
CATSRNGNEQYF
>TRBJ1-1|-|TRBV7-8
TGTGCCAGCAGTAAAGAGAACACTGAAGCTTTCTTT
CASSKENTEAFF
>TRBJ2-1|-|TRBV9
TGTGCCAGCAGCGTTTATGAGGGGGGGCACAATGAGCAGTTCTTC
CASSVYEGGHNEQFF
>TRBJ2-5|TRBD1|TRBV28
TGTGCCAGCAGCTTCCGGGACAGGGGGCGAGGGACCCAGTACTTC
CASSFRDRGRGTQYF
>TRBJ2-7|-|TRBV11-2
TGTGCCAGCAGCTCCCACTTCTACGAGCAGTACTTC
CASSSHFYEQYF
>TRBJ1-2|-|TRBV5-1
TGCGCCAGCAGCTTGGAGGCAGGGACTAACTATGGCTACACCTTC
CASSLEAGTNYGYTF
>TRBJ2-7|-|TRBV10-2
TGCGCCAGCAGTGAACCACAGACAGGTTCTACCTACGAGCAGTACTTC
CASSEPQTGSTYEQYF